The rows below give T cell receptor beta chains drawn from one sample of a study of blood T cell repertoires in COVID-19. Profiling relied on immunoSEQ multiplex PCR, and the TCRdb table lists in-frame clones only, not all of them. The table has 50,000 or so clones, around nine tenths seen once; the top ten hold 10% to 15%. What was sequenced was peripheral blood. The receptors were gathered from an elderly man with acute or convalescent COVID-19. Each CDR3 is given with its conserved first and last residue. D genes are given only for firm matches. Some rows mark clone size as missing; the rest say once, few, many or name a class of expanded clone.

TRBD1	TRBV5-1	-	TRBJ2-1	CASSLGQGVANEQFF	TGCGCCAGCAGCTTGGGACAGGGGGTAGCCAATGAGCAGTTCTTC
TRBD1	TRBV16	-	TRBJ2-7	CASSQVQGIYSEQYF	TGTGCCAGCAGCCAGGTACAGGGGATCTACTCCGAGCAGTACTTC
-	TRBV5-4	-	TRBJ1-6	CASSLFQGGNSPLHF	TGTGCCAGCAGCTTGTTTCAGGGTGGTAATTCACCCCTCCACTTT
-	TRBV10-3	-	TRBJ2-2	CAISGGSTGELFF	TGTGCCATCAGTGGGGGCAGCACCGGGGAGCTGTTTTTT
TRBD1	TRBV19	-	TRBJ2-1	CASSKGQGGPYNEQFF	TGTGCCAGTAGTAAAGGACAGGGTGGCCCCTACAATGAGCAGTTCTTC
TRBD1	TRBV5-6	-	TRBJ2-7	CASSTRQGGNEQYF	TGTGCCAGCAGCACCCGACAGGGGGGGAACGAGCAGTACTTC
-	TRBV14	-	TRBJ2-7	CASSHVTEYEQYF	TGTGCCAGCAGCCACGTCACAGAGTACGAGCAGTACTTC
-	TRBV5-1	-	TRBJ1-1	CASSLLLTQNTEAFF	TGCGCCAGCAGCTTACTACTAACACAAAACACTGAAGCTTTCTTT
-	TRBV6-5	-	TRBJ1-1	CASRSRGLNTEAFF	TGTGCCAGCAGAAGCAGGGGTTTGAACACTGAAGCTTTCTTT
TRBD1	TRBV4-1	-	TRBJ1-5	CASSQEETGVRPQHF	TGCGCCAGCAGCCAAGAAGAGACAGGGGTCCGGCCCCAGCATTTT
TRBD2	TRBV7-3	-	TRBJ2-5	CASSLSGGPQETQYF	TGTGCCAGCAGCCTGAGCGGGGGGCCCCAGGAGACCCAGTACTTC
-	TRBV5-1	-	TRBJ1-2	CASSLLPTGRANYGYTF	TGCGCCAGCAGCTTATTACCCACAGGGAGGGCTAACTATGGCTACACCTTC
-	TRBV19	once	TRBJ1-2	CASRAGRTYGYTF	TGTGCCAGTAGAGCGGGACGGACCTATGGCTACACCTTC
-	TRBV5-1	-	TRBJ1-4	CASSLAGDLGEKLFF	TGCGCCAGCAGCTTGGCCGGGGATTTGGGTGAAAAACTGTTTTTT
-	TRBV5-1	-	TRBJ2-7	CASSLATDSYEQYF	TGCGCCAGCAGCTTGGCGACAGATAGCTACGAGCAGTACTTC
TRBD1	TRBV3-1/TRBV3-2	-	TRBJ1-2	CASSPGTGRGYGYTF	TGTGCCAGCAGCCCCGGGACAGGGAGAGGGTATGGCTACACCTTC
-	TRBV5-4	-	TRBJ1-1	CASSSGMNTEAFF	TGTGCCAGCAGCTCGGGGATGAACACTGAAGCTTTCTTT
-	TRBV1	-	TRBJ1-5	CTSSQGFPETGEDQPQHF	TGCACCAGCAGCCAAGGTTTCCCCGAGACAGGGGAGGATCAGCCCCAGCATTTT
TRBD1	TRBV7-2	-	TRBJ1-2	CASSLVGGQGDYGYTF	TGTGCCAGCAGCTTAGTGGGGGGACAGGGGGACTATGGCTACACCTTC
TRBD2	TRBV29-1	-	TRBJ2-1	CSVEGQGGEFF	TGCAGCGTTGAAGGGCAGGGAGGGGAGTTCTTC
-	TRBV18	-	TRBJ1-2	CASSPPLASGNYGYTF	TGTGCCAGCTCACCACCGTTGGCGAGCGGTAACTATGGCTACACCTTC
TRBD1	TRBV2	-	TRBJ1-1	CASSWTGWTEAFF	TGTGCCAGCAGTTGGACAGGGTGGACTGAAGCTTTCTTT
-	TRBV5-5	once	TRBJ1-1	CASNPLTGMNTEAFF	TGTGCCAGCAACCCACTCACAGGGATGAACACTGAAGCTTTCTTT
TRBD1	TRBV5-4	-	TRBJ1-4	CASSRDREKLFF	TGTGCCAGCAGCCGGGACAGGGAAAAACTGTTTTTT
TRBD1	TRBV19	-	TRBJ1-5	CASSITGGRQPQHF	TGTGCCAGTAGTATAACAGGGGGCAGGCAGCCCCAGCATTTT
TRBD1	TRBV6-5	-	TRBJ1-6	CASGEGQDSPLHF	TGTGCCAGCGGGGAGGGACAGGATTCACCCCTCCACTTT
-	TRBV29-1	-	TRBJ1-5	CSAADSPNQPQHF	TGCAGCGCCGCTGACAGCCCCAATCAGCCCCAGCATTTT
-	TRBV28	-	TRBJ1-1	CASRPMTVRNTEAFF	TGTGCCAGCAGACCAATGACAGTGAGGAACACTGAAGCTTTCTTT
TRBD2	TRBV5-1	-	TRBJ2-1	CASTLAGFYNEQFF	TGCGCCAGTACATTAGCGGGGTTCTACAATGAGCAGTTCTTC
TRBD1	TRBV18	-	TRBJ1-2	CASSQFGLGTDDGYGYTF	TGTGCCAGCTCACAATTTGGGTTGGGGACAGACGACGGCTATGGCTACACCTTC
TRBD1	TRBV5-1	-	TRBJ1-4	CASSPGGQGANEKLFF	TGCGCCAGCAGCCCGGGGGGACAGGGGGCGAATGAAAAACTGTTTTTT
TRBD1	TRBV5-4	-	TRBJ2-7	CASSSPGTGPHEQYF	TGTGCCAGCAGCTCCCCCGGGACAGGGCCCCACGAGCAGTACTTC
TRBD1	TRBV5-1	-	TRBJ1-2	CASSLTGTGNYGYTF	TGCGCCAGCAGCTTGACTGGGACAGGAAACTATGGCTACACCTTC
-	TRBV6-5	-	TRBJ1-5	CASSVGTANQPQHF	TGTGCCAGCAGCGTGGGGACTGCTAATCAGCCCCAGCATTTT
-	TRBV3-1/TRBV3-2	once	TRBJ2-1	CASSQAPRQGMGYEQFF	TGTGCCAGCAGCCAGGCCCCCCGGCAGGGGATGGGTTATGAGCAGTTCTTC
TRBD1	TRBV4-1	-	TRBJ1-4	CASSQAVDRGNEKLFF	TGCGCCAGCAGCCAAGCTGTGGACAGGGGGAATGAAAAACTGTTTTTT
TRBD1	TRBV10-3	-	TRBJ1-3	CAISAPGQGESGNTIYF	TGTGCCATCAGTGCCCCGGGACAGGGGGAATCTGGAAACACCATATATTTT
-	TRBV5-4	-	TRBJ1-1	CASSRQTMNTEAFF	TGTGCCAGCAGCCGACAGACAATGAACACTGAAGCTTTCTTT
TRBD2	TRBV25-1	-	TRBJ2-5	CASIPRAGVQETQYF	TGTGCCAGCATCCCTCGAGCGGGAGTCCAAGAGACCCAGTACTTC
TRBD2	TRBV12-3/TRBV12-4	-	TRBJ2-1	CASSFASGEQFF	TGTGCCAGCAGTTTCGCTAGCGGTGAGCAGTTCTTC